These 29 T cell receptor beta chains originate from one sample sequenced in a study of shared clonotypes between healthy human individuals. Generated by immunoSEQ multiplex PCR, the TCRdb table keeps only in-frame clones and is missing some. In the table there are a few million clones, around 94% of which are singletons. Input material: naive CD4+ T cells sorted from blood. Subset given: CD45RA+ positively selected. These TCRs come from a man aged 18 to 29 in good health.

This CDR3 reads CATSRDQAGDPYEQYF. In DNA form, the CDR3 reads TGTGCCACCAGCAGAGATCAAGCGGGAGACCCCTACGAGCAGTACTTC. The chain joins TRBV15 to TRBJ2-7, with 8 bases that match TRBD2. The germline V gene has CDR1 LNHNV and CDR2 YYDKDF (reference sequence). CDR3 length: 16 amino acids. V was pared by 0 bases and J by 2 bases, with 6 bases of the junction left unmatched. Full variable domain (outside the CDR3, taken from reference TRBV15 and TRBJ2-7): DAMVIQNPRYQVTQFGKPVTLSCSQTLNHNVMYWYQQKSSQAPKLLFHYYDKDFNNEADTPDNFQSRRPNTSFCFLDIRSPGLGDTAMYLCATSRDQAGDPYEQYFGPGTRLTVT.

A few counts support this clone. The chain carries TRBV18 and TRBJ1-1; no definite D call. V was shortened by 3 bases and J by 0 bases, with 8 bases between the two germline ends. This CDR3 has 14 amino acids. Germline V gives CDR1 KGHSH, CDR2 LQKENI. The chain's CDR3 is CASSPVGMNTEAFF. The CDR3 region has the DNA TGTGCCAGCTCACCGGTAGGGATGAACACTGAAGCTTTCTTT. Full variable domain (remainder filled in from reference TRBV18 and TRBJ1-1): NAGVMQNPRHLVRRRGQEARLRCSPMKGHSHVYWYRQLPEEGLKFMVYLQKENIIDESGMPKERFSAEFPKEGPSILRIQQVVRGDSAAYFCASSPVGMNTEAFFGQGTRLTVV.

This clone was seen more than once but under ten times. DNA of the CDR3: TGTGCCAGCAGCCAGGGACTGTCGAATGAAAAACTGTTTTTT. Protein: CASSQGLSNEKLFF. V gene TRBV5-6 combines with J gene TRBJ1-4; maybe TRBD1 (5 bases). This CDR3 has 14 amino acids. Germline values: CDR1 SGHDT, CDR2 YYEEEE. The V end was cut by 4 bases, the J end by 5 bases, with 12 bases between.

CDR3: CAWSTLGGAGNTIYF. Here the CDR3 DNA reads TGTGCCTGGAGTACCCTCGGGGGGGCTGGAAACACCATATATTTT. The V and J genes are TRBV30 and TRBJ1-3; tentative D call: TRBD1 (5 bases). The CDR3 covers 15 residues. Trimming cost V 2 bases and J 2 bases, with 13 bases left between them. Germline values: CDR1 GTSNPN, CDR2 SVGIG (reference sequence).

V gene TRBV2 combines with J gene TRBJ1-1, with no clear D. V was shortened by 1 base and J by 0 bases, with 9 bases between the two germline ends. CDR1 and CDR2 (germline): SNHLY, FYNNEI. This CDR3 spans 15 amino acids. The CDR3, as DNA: TGTGCCAGCAGTGAAGAGAGGGTGGTGAACACTGAAGCTTTCTTT. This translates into CASSEERVVNTEAFF.

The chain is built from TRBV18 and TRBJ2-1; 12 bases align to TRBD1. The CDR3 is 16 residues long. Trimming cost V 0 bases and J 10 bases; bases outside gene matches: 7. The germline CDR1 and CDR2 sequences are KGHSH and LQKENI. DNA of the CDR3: TGTGCCAGCTCACCACCGGGACAGGGGGCGACTGAGGAGCAGTTCTTC. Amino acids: CASSPPGQGATEEQFF.

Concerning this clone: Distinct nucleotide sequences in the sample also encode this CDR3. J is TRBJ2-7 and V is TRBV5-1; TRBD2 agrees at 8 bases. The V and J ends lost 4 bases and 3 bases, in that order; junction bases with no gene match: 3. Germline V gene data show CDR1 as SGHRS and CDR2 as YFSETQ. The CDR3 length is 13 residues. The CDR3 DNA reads TGCGCCAGCAGCCGTGCGGGGGGCTACGAGCAGTACTTC. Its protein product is CASSRAGGYEQYF.

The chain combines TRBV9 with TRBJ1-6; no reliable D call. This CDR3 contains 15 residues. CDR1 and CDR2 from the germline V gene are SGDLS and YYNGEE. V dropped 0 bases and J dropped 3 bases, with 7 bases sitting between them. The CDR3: CASSVGADYNSPLHF. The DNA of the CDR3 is TGTGCCAGCAGCGTAGGCGCCGACTATAATTCACCCCTCCACTTT.

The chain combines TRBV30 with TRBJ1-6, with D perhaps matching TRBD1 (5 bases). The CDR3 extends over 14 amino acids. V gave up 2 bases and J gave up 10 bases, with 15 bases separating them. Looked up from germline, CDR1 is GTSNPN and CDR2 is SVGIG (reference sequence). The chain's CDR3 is CAWSPGAGNSPLHF. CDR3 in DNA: TGTGCCTGGAGTCCCGGGGCGGGGAACTCACCCCTCCACTTT.

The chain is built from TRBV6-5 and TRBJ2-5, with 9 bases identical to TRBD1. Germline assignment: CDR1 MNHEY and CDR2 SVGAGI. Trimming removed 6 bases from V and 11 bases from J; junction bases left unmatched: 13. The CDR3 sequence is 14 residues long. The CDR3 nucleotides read TGTGCCAGCAGCTCGACAGGGGGTGCCCAGGAGCAGTACTTC. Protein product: CASSSTGGAQEQYF.

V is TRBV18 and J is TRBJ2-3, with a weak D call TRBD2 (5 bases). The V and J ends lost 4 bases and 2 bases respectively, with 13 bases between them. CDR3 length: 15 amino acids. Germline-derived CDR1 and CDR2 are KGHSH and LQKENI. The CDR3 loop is CASSQDYPATDTQYF. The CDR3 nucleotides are TGTGCCAGCTCACAAGACTACCCCGCCACAGATACGCAGTATTTT. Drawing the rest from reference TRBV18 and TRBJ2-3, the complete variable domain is NAGVMQNPRHLVRRRGQEARLRCSPMKGHSHVYWYRQLPEEGLKFMVYLQKENIIDESGMPKERFSAEFPKEGPSILRIQQVVRGDSAAYFCASSQDYPATDTQYFGPGTRLTVL.

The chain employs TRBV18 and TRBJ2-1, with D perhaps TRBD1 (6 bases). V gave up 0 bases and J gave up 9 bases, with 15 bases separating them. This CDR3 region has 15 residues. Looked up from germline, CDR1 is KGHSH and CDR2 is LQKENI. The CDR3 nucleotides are TGTGCCAGCTCACCACCGACACGAGGGGGAACTGAGCAGTTCTTC. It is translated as CASSPPTRGGTEQFF.

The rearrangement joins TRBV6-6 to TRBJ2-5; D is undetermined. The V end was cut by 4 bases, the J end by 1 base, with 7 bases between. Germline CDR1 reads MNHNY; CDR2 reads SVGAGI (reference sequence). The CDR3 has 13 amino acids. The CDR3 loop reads CASSFSFQETQYF. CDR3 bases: TGTGCCAGCAGTTTCAGTTTCCAAGAGACCCAGTACTTC.

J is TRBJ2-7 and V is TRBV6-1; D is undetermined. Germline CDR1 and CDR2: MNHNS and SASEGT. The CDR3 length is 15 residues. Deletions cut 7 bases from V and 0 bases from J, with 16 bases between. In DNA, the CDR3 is TGTGCCAGCATGGAAGGTTACTCCCTCTCCTACGAGCAGTACTTC. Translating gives CASMEGYSLSYEQYF.

The CDR3 nucleotides read TGTGCCAGCACCCAAGACAGGGCGGGTATCTACGAGCAGTACTTC. Translating it yields CASTQDRAGIYEQYF. The rearrangement uses TRBV7-2 and TRBJ2-7, with 7 bases lining up with TRBD1. V dropped 7 bases and J dropped 3; count of bases not matched to a gene: 12. Germline V gives CDR1 SGHTA, CDR2 FQGNSA. The CDR3 contains 15 residues.

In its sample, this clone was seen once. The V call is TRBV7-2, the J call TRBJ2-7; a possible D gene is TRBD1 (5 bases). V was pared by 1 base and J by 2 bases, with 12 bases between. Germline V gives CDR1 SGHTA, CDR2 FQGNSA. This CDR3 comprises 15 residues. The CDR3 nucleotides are TGTGCCAGCAGCTTAGGCCAGGGAAAACCCTACGAGCAGTACTTC. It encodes CASSLGQGKPYEQYF. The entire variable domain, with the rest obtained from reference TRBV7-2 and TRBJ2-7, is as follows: GAGVSQSPSNKVTEKGKDVELRCDPISGHTALYWYRQSLGQGLEFLIYFQGNSAPDKSGLPSDRFSAERTGGSVSTLTIQRTQQEDSAVYLCASSLGQGKPYEQYFGPGTRLTVT.

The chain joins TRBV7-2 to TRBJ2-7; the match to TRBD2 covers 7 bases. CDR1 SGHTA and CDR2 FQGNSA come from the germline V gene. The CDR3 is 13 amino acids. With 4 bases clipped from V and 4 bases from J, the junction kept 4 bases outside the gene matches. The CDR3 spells CASSSTSVYEQYF. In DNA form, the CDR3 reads TGTGCCAGCAGCTCCACTAGCGTTTACGAGCAGTACTTC.

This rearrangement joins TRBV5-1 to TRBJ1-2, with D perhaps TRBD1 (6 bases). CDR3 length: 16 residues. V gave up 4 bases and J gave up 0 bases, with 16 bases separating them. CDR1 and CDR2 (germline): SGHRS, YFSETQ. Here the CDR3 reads CASSIKDRTTNYGYTF. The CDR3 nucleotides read TGCGCCAGCAGCATCAAAGACAGGACCACTAACTATGGCTACACCTTC.

CDR3 region: CASSDRGGVGSPLHF. The CDR3, as DNA: TGTGCCAGCAGTGACCGCGGGGGGGTCGGTTCACCCCTCCACTTT. V gene TRBV25-1 combines with J gene TRBJ1-6, with D perhaps TRBD1 (5 bases). CDR1 and CDR2 from the germline V gene are MGHDK and SYGVNS. V lost 3 bases to trimming and J lost 9 bases, with 15 bases between them. This CDR3 comprises 15 residues.

CDR3 nucleotide sequence: TGTGCCAGCAGCTTAGACGGGGGGGCCCTAGGTGAGCAGTTCTTC. Amino acids: CASSLDGGALGEQFF. This chain uses TRBV11-2 with TRBJ2-1; 8 bases are a match to TRBD2. The trim removed 0 bases at V and 9 bases at J, leaving 7 bases unmatched. Germline lookup yields CDR1 SGHAT and CDR2 FQNNGV. This CDR3 is 15 amino acids long.

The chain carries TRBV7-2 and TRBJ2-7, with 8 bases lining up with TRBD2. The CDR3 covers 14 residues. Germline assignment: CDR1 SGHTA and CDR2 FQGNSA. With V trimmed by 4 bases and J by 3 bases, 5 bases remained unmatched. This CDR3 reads CASSSVSGVYEQYF. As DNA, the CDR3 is TGTGCCAGCAGCTCGGTTAGCGGGGTCTACGAGCAGTACTTC.

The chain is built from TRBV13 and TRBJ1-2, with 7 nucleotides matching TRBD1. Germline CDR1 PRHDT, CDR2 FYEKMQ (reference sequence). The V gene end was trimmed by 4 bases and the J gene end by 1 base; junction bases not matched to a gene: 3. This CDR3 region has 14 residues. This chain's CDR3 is CASSWGQINYGYTF. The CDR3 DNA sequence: TGTGCCAGCAGCTGGGGACAGATTAACTATGGCTACACCTTC.

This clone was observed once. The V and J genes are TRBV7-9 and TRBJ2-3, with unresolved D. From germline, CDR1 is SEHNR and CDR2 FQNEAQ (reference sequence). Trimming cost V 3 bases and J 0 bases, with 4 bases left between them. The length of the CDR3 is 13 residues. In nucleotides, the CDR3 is TGTGCCAGCAGCTTTGACAGCACAGATACGCAGTATTTT. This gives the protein CASSFDSTDTQYF.

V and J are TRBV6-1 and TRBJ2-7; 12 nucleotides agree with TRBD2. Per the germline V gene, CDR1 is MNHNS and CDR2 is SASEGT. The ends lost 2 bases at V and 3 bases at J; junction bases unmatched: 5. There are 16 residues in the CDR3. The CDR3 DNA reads TGTGCCAGCAGTGAAAACGGACTAGCGGGGTTCTACGAGCAGTACTTC. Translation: CASSENGLAGFYEQYF.

DNA of the CDR3: TGTGCCAGCAGCTCCTGGGACAGGGGGCAGAATGAGCAGTTCTTC. Its protein is CASSSWDRGQNEQFF. The V and J genes are TRBV7-2 and TRBJ2-1, with 12 bases aligning to TRBD1. Germline loops: CDR1 SGHTA, CDR2 FQGNSA. After removal of 4 bases from V and 7 bases from J, the junction contained 5 bases not matched to a gene. This CDR3 region has 15 residues.

The CDR3 loop is CATSSVVNQPQHF. CDR3 DNA: TGTGCCACCAGCAGCGTAGTCAATCAGCCCCAGCATTTT. J is TRBJ1-5 and V is TRBV15; no reliable D call. V was shortened by 3 bases and J by 3 bases, with 6 bases between the two germline ends. Germline V gives CDR1 LNHNV, CDR2 YYDKDF (reference sequence). The CDR3 sequence is 13 residues long.

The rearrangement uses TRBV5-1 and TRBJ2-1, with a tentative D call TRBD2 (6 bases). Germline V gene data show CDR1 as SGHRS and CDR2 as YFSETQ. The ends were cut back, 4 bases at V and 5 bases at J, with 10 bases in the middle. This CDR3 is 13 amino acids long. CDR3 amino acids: CASSAERDNEQFF. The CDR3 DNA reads TGCGCCAGCAGCGCGGAGCGGGACAATGAGCAGTTCTTC.

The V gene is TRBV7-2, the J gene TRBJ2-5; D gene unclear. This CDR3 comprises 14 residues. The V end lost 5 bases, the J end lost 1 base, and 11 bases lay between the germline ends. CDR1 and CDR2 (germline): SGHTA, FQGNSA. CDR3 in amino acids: CASSPGSFQETQYF. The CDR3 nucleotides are TGTGCCAGCAGCCCTGGGTCTTTCCAAGAGACCCAGTACTTC.

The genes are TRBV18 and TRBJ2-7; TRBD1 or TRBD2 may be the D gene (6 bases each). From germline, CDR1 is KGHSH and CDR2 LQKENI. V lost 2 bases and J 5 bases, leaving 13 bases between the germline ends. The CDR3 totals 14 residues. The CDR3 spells CASSPLLGGHEQYF. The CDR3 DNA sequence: TGTGCCAGCTCACCATTACTGGGGGGCCACGAGCAGTACTTC.